These T cell receptor beta chains were read from a single sample in a study of shared clonotypes between healthy human individuals. The data were produced by immunoSEQ multiplex PCR, yet TCRdb's version contains in-frame clones alone and is incomplete. There are about 690,000 clones in the sample; 90% occur only once, and more than 30% lies in the top ten. Sequenced material: memory CD8+ T cells from PBMCs. The receptor source for this set is a man aged 18-30 years in good health. Some clones in this sample may be carry-over from other donors' samples. Both conserved end residues are part of each CDR3. D genes are given only for firm matches. A clone size is listed for some rows: how often the clone was seen (once, few, many), or a class if it is expanded.

clone_size j_call d_call v_call cdr3_nt cdr3_aa
once TRBJ2-7 NA TRBV10-3 TGTGCCACCGGCCCGGGACATAACTACGAGCAGTACTTC CATGPGHNYEQYF
NA TRBJ1-2 TRBD1 TRBV5-4 TGTGCCAGCAGTACGGACAGGAAATTAAGGGGCTACACCTTC CASSTDRKLRGYTF
NA TRBJ1-5 NA TRBV7-9 TGTGCCAGCAGCTCCAGGGAGGGGACGGACCAGCCCCAGCATTTT CASSSREGTDQPQHF
once TRBJ1-1 NA TRBV2 TGTGCCGTCCCGGGGGACTGGCAGAACACTGAAGCTTTCTTT CAVPGDWQNTEAFF
few TRBJ2-7 NA TRBV7-9 TGTGCCAGCAGCTTAGTGGCAGGGGAGTTGAGCGAGCAGTACTTC CASSLVAGELSEQYF
NA TRBJ2-2 NA TRBV9 TGTGCCAGCAGCGTGAAGGCCTCGCGGGCCGTAGACGGGGAGCTGTTTTTT CASSVKASRAVDGELFF
NA TRBJ2-2 NA TRBV9 TGTGCCAGCACTAAGACTAGTTTTCCCGGGGAGCTGTTTTTT CASTKTSFPGELFF
NA TRBJ2-1 NA TRBV7-9 TGTGCCAGCAGCTTAGCCCTGACGGGGAGCAATGAGCAGTTCTTC CASSLALTGSNEQFF
NA TRBJ2-1 TRBD1 TRBV28 TGTGCCAGCAGTTACCGGGACAGGACCTACAATGAGCAGTTCTTC CASSYRDRTYNEQFF
NA TRBJ2-3 NA TRBV27 TGTGCCAGCTCACCAATCCCAGCGGGCCCCACAGATACGCAGTATTTT CASSPIPAGPTDTQYF
NA TRBJ2-7 NA TRBV27 TGTGCCAGCAGTTTAGGGGGTGATACCTACGAGCAGTACTTC CASSLGGDTYEQYF